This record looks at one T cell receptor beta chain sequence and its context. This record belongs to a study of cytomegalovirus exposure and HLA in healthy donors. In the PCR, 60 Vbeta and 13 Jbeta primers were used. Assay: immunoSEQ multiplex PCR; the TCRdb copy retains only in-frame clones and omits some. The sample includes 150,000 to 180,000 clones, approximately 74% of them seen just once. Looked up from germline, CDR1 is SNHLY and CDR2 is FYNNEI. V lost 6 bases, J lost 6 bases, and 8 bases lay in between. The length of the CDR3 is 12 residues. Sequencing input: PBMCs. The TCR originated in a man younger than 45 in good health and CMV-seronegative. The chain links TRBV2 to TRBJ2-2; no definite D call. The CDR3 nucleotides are TGTGCCAGCAGCGGTGTACCCGGGGAGCTGTTTTTT. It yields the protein CASSGVPGELFF.